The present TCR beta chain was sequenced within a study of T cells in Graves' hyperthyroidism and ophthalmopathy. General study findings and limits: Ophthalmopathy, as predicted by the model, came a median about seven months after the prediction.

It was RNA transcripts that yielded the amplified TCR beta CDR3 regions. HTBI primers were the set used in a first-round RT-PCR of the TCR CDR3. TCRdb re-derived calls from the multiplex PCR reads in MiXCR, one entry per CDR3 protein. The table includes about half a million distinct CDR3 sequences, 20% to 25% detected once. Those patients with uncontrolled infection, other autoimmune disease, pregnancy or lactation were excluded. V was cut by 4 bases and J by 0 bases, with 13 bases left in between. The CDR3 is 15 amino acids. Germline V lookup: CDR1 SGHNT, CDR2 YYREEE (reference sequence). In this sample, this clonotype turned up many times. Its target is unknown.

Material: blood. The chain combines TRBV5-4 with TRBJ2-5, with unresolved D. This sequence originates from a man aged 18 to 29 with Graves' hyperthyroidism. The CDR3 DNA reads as TGTGCCAGCAGCATGGGTTTTGGAAACCAAGAGACCCAGTACTTC. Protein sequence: CASSMGFGNQETQYF. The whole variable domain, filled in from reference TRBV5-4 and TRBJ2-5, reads ETGVTQSPTHLIKTRGQQVTLRCSSQSGHNTVSWYQQALGQGPQFIFQYYREEENGRGNFPPRFSGLQFPNYSSELNVNALELDDSALYLCASSMGFGNQETQYFGPGTRLLVL.